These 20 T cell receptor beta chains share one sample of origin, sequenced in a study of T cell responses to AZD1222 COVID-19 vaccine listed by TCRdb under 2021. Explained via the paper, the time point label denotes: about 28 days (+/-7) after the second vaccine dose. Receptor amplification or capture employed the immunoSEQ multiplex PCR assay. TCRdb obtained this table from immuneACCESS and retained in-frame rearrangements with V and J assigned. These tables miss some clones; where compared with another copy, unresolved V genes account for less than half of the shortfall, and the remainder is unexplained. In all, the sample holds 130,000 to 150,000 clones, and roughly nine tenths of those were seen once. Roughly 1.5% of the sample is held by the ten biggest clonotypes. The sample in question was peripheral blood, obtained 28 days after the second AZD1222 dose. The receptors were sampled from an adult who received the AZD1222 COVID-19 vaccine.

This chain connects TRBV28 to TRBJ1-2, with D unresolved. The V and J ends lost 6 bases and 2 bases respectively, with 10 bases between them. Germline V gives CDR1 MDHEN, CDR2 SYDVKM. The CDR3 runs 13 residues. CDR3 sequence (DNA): TGTGCCAGCAGCGCCGGGCCAAACTATGGCTACACCTTC. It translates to CASSAGPNYGYTF.

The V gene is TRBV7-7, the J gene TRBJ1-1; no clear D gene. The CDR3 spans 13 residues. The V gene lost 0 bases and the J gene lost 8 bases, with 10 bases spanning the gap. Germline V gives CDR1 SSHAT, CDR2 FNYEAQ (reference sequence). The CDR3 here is CASSLAAGSEAFF. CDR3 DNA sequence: TGTGCCAGCAGCTTAGCGGCGGGGTCAGAAGCTTTCTTT.

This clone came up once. The CDR3 DNA sequence: TGTGCCAGTAGCCAAGACGGCAAATGGGGCTACGAGCAGTACTTC. Protein sequence: CASSQDGKWGYEQYF. The J gene is TRBJ2-7, the V gene TRBV19; no reliable D call. The germline V gene has CDR1 LNHDA and CDR2 SQIVND (reference sequence). Trimming took 6 bases from V and 3 from J, leaving 18 bases between them. The CDR3 totals 15 residues.

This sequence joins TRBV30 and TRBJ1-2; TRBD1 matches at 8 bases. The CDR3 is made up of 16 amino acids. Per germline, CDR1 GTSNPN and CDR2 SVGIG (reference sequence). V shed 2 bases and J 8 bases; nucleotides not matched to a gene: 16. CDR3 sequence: CAWSPTGVTLFGGYTF. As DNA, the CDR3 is TGTGCCTGGAGTCCGACAGGGGTCACACTCTTTGGCGGCTACACCTTC. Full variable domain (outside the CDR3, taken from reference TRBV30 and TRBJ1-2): SQTIHQWPATLVQPVGSPLSLECTVEGTSNPNLYWYRQAAGRGLQLLFYSVGIGQISSEVPQNLSASRPQDRQFILSSKKLLLSDSGFYLCAWSPTGVTLFGGYTFGSGTRLTVV.

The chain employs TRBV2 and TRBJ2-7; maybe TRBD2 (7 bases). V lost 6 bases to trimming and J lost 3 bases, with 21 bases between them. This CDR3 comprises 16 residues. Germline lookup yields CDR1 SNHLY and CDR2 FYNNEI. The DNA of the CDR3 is TGTGCCAGCAGCCCAGGGCCCCGGGGGGCGGACTACGAGCAGTACTTC. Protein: CASSPGPRGADYEQYF.

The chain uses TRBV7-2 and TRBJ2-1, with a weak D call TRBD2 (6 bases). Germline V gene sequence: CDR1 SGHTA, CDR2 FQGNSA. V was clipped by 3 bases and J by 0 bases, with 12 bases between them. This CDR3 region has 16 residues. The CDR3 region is CASSFYLAISYNEQFF. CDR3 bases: TGTGCCAGCAGCTTTTATCTAGCGATCTCCTACAATGAGCAGTTCTTC.

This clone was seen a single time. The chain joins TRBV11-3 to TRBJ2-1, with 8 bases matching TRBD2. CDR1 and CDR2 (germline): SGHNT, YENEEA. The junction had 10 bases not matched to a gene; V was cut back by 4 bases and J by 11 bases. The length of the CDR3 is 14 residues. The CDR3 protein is CASSSPGLAGKQFF. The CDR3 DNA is TGTGCCAGCAGCTCTCCGGGGCTAGCGGGTAAGCAGTTCTTC.

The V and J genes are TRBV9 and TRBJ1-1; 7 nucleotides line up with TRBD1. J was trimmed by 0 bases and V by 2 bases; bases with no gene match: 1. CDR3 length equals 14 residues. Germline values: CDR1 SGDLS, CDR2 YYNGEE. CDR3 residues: CASSVGQMNTEAFF. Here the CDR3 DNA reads TGTGCCAGCAGCGTGGGACAGATGAACACTGAAGCTTTCTTT.

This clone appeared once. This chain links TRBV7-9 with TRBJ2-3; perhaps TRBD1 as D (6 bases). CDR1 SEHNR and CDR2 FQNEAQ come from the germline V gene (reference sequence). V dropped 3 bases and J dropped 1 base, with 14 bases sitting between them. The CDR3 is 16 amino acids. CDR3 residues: CASSFLGTQGTDTQYF. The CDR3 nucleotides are TGTGCCAGCAGCTTCCTCGGGACACAAGGCACAGATACGCAGTATTTT. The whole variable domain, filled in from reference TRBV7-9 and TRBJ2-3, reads DTGVSQNPRHKITKRGQNVTFRCDPISEHNRLYWYRQTLGQGPEFLTYFQNEAQLEKSRLLSDRFSAERPKGSFSTLEIQRTEQGDSAMYLCASSFLGTQGTDTQYFGPGTRLTVL.

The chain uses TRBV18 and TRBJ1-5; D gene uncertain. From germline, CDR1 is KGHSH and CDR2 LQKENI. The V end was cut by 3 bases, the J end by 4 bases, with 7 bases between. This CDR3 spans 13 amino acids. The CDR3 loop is CASSPSFNQPQHF. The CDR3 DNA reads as TGTGCCAGCTCACCGTCGTTTAATCAGCCCCAGCATTTT.

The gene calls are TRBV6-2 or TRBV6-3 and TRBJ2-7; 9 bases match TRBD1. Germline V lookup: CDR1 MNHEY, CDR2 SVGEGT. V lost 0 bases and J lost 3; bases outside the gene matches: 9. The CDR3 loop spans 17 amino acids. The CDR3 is CASSYSIRDRAIYEQYF. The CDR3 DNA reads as TGTGCCAGCAGTTACTCGATACGGGACAGGGCGATCTACGAGCAGTACTTC.

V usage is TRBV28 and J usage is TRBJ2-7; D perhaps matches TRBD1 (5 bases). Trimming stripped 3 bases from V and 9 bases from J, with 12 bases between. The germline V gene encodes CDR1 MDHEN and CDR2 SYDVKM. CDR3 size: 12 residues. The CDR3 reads CASSLRQGGQYF. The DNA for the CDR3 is TGTGCCAGCAGTTTGCGGCAGGGCGGGCAGTACTTC.

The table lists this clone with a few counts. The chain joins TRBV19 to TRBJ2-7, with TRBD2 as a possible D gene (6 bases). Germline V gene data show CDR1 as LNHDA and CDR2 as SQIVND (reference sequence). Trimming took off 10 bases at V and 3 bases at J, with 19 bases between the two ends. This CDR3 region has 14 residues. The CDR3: CATSLATVRYEQYF. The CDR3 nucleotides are TGTGCCACCTCTCTAGCGACCGTACGCTACGAGCAGTACTTC.

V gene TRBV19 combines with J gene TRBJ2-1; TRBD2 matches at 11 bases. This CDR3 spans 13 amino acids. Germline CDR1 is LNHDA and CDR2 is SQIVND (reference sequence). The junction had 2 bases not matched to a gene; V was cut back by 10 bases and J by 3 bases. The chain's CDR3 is CATGTSGYNEQFF. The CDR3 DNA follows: TGTGCCACAGGGACTAGCGGCTACAATGAGCAGTTCTTC.

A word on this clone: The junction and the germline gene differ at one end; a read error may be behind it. The CDR3 region is CASSQEWTNTGELFF. CDR3 nucleotides: TGCGCCAGCAGCCAAGAGTGGACGAATACCGGGGAGCTGTTTTTT. The gene calls are TRBV4-3 and TRBJ2-2; D is ambiguous. The CDR3 loop spans 15 amino acids. CDR1 and CDR2 from the germline V gene are LGHNA and YSLEER.

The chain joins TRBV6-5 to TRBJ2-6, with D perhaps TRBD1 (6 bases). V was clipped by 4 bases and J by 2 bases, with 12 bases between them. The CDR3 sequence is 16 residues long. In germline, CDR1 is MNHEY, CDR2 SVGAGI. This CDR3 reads CASSSPRTAGANVLTF. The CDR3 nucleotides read TGTGCCAGCAGTTCCCCAAGGACAGCTGGGGCCAACGTCCTGACTTTC.

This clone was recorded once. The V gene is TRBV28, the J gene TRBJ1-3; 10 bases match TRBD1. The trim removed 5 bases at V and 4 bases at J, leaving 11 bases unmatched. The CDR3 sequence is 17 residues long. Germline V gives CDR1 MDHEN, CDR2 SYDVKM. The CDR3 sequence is CASSPPMGQGLGNTIYF. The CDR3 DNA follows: TGTGCCAGCAGTCCCCCAATGGGACAGGGGCTGGGAAACACCATATATTTT.

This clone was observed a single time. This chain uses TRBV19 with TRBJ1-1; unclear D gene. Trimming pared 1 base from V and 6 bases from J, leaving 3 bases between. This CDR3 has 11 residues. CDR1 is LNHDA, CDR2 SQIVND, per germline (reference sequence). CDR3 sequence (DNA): TGTGCCAGTAGTATAGGAGCTGAAGCTTTCTTT. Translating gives CASSIGAEAFF.

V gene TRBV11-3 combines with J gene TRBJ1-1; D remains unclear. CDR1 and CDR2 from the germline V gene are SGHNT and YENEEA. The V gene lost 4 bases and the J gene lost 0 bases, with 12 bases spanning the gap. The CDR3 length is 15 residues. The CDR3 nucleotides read TGTGCCAGCAGCTCGAGTAACGGATTGAACACTGAAGCTTTCTTT. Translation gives CASSSSNGLNTEAFF.

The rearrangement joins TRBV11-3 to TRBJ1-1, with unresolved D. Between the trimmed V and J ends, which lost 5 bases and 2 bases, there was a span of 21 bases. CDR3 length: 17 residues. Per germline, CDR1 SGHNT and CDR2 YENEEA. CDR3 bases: TGTGCCAGCAGCCCACGCGACCCGAACCTATTAAACACTGAAGCTTTCTTT. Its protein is CASSPRDPNLLNTEAFF.